This T cell receptor beta chain was documented in a study of shared clonotypes between healthy human individuals. Study-wide results and limits: Few donors limited the genetic and exposure-history diversity represented.

Concerning this clone itself: What it recognizes is unknown. Other DNA sequences in the sample encode the same CDR3.

The CDR3 has 15 amino acids. V lost 0 bases, J lost 0 bases, and 6 bases lay in between. Germline lookup yields CDR1 SEHNR and CDR2 FQNEAQ (reference sequence). The data were produced by immunoSEQ multiplex PCR, yet TCRdb's version contains in-frame clones alone and is incomplete. The sample holds under 1,100,000 clones, about three quarters seen once. This sequence originates from a man aged 18 to 35 in good health. The chain combines TRBV7-9 with TRBJ2-1; D remains unclear. The sequenced sample consisted of memory CD4+ T cells sorted from blood. The subset: CD45RA-negative fraction. The CDR3 sequence: CASSLAGSSYNEQFF. For the CDR3, the DNA is TGTGCCAGCAGCTTAGCGGGAAGCTCCTACAATGAGCAGTTCTTC.